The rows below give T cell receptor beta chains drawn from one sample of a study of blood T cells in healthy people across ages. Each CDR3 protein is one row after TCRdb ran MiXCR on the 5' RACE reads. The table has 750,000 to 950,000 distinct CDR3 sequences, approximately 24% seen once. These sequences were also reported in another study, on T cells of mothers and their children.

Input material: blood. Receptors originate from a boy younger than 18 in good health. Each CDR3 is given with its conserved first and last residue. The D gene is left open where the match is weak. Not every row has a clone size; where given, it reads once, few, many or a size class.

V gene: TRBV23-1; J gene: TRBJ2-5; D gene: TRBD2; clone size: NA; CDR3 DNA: TGCGCCAGCAGTCCCCGGGGAGGGTCGAGGGTAAGACAAGAGACCCAGTACTTC; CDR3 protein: CASSPRGGSRVRQETQYF
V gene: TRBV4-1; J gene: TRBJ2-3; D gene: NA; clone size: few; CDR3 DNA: TGCGCCAGCAGCCAAAGCACGGGGAAAGGACTTGGGGGCATAACAGATACGCAGTATTTT; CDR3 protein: CASSQSTGKGLGGITDTQYF
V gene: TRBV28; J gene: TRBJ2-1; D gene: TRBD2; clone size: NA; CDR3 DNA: TGTGCCCTTAGTAGCGGGGGGGCAAATGAGCAGTTCTTC; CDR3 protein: CALSSGGANEQFF
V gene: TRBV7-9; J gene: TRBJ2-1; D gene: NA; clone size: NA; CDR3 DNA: TGTGCCAGCAGCTTGCGGGACGGAGCCTACAATGAGCAGTTCTTC; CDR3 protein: CASSLRDGAYNEQFF
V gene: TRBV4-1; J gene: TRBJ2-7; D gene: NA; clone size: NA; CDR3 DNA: TGCGCCAGCAGCCAAGGAGACGGAGGAACCTACGAGCAGTACTTC; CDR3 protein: CASSQGDGGTYEQYF
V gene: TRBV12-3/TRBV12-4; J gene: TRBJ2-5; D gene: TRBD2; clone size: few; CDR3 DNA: TGTGCCGGTGGGACTAGCGGGGGGCCGGGGGAGACCCAGTACTTC; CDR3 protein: CAGGTSGGPGETQYF
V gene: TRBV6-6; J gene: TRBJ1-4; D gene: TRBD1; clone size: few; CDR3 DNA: TGTGCCAGCACCGCCGCTACAGGGGGTGGGGAAAAACTGTTTTTT; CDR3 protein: CASTAATGGGEKLFF
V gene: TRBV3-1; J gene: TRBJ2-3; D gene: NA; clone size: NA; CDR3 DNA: TGTGCCAGCAGCCAGGCTAGACGCACAGATACGCAGTATTTT; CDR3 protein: CASSQARRTDTQYF
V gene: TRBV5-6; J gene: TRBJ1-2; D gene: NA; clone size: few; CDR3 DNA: TGCGCCAGCAGCGGCCCTGGGGGGGGCGCGAACTATGGCTACACCTTC; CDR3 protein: CASSGPGGGANYGYTF
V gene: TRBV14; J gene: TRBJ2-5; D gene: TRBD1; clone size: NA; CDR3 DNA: TGTGCCAGCAGCCAGTACACAGGGGACCTCTACGAGACCCAGTACTTC; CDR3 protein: CASSQYTGDLYETQYF
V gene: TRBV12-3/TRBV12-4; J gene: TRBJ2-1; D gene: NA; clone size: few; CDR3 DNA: TGTGCATCCCGCCCCCGTCGGGATTACAATGAGCAGTTCTTC; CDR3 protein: CASRPRRDYNEQFF
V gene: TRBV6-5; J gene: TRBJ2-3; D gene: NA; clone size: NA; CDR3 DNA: TGTGCCAGCAGTTACTCGACCTCTGGGGCCACAGATACGCAGTATTTT; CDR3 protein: CASSYSTSGATDTQYF
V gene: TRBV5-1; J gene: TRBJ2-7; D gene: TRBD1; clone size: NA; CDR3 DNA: TGCGCCAACAGCCCCGGGACAGGGTACTACGAGCAGTACTTC; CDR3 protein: CANSPGTGYYEQYF
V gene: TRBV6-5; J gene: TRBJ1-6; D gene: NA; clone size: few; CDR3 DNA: TGTGCCAGCAGTTACTCGACTGCGGTCGCCTATAATTCACCCCTCCACTTT; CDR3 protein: CASSYSTAVAYNSPLHF
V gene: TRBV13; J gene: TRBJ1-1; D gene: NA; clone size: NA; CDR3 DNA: TGTGCCAGCAGCTTAGGTCAAGGGGAGAACACTGAAGCTTTCTTT; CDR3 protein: CASSLGQGENTEAFF
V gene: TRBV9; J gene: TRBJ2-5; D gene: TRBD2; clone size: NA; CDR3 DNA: TGTGCCAGCTCCCTCTCGGGGGGGTACCAAGAGACCCAGTACTTC; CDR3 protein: CASSLSGGYQETQYF
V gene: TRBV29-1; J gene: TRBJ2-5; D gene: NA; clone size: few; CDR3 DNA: TGCAGCGGAACAGATGCTCAAGAGACCCAGTACTTC; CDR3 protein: CSGTDAQETQYF
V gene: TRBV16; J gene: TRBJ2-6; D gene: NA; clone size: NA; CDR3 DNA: TGTGCCAGCAGCCAAAGGGGGGCTGGGGCCAACGTCCTGACTTTC; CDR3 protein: CASSQRGAGANVLTF
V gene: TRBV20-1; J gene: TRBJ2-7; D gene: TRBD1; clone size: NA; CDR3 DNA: TGCAGTGCTGCCGGGACAGACTCCTACGAGCAGTACTTC; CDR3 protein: CSAAGTDSYEQYF
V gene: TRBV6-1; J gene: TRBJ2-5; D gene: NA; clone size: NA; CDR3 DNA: TGTGCCAGCAGGGGGGTTTTGTACCAAGAGACCCAGTACTTC; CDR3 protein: CASRGVLYQETQYF
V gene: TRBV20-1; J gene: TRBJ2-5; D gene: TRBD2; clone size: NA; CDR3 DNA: TGCAGTGCTAGTCAGAGCGGGGGTTCCCAAGAGACCCAGTACTTC; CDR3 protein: CSASQSGGSQETQYF
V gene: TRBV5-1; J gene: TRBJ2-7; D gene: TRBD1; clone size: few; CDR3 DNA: TGCGCCAGCAGCAATCCGGGACAGGGGTTCTACGAGCAGTACTTC; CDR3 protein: CASSNPGQGFYEQYF
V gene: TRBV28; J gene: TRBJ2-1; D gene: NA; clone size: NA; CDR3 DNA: TGTGCCAGCAGTCCTCCTTACTCCTACAATGAGCAGTTCTTC; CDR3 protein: CASSPPYSYNEQFF
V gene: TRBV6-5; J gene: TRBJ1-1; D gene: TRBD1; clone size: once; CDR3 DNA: TGTGCCAGCACCTACGCCCCGGGACAGGGTCGAGCTTTCTTT; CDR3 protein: CASTYAPGQGRAFF
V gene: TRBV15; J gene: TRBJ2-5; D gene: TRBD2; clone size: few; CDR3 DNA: TGTGCCACCAGCCCCAATAGCGGGGGGCTACCAGAGACCCAGTACTTC; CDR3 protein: CATSPNSGGLPETQYF
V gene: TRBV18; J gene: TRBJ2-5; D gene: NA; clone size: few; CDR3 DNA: TGTGCCAGCTCACCATCCACAGGGTTAGAGACCCAGTACTTC; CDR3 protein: CASSPSTGLETQYF
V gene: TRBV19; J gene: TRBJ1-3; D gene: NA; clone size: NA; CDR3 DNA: TGTGCCAGTACTCAGGACAGAAACTCTGGAAACACCATATATTTT; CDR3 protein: CASTQDRNSGNTIYF
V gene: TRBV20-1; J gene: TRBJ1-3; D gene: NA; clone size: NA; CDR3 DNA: TGCAGTGCTAGTGGGTGGGCTGGAAACACCATATATTTT; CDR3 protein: CSASGWAGNTIYF
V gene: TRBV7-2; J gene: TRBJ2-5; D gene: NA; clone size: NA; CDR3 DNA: TGTGCCAGCAGCTTAGACAGGCCATACCAAGAGACCCAGTACTTC; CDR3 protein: CASSLDRPYQETQYF
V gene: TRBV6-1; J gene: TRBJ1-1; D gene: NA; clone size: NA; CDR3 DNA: TGTGCCAGCAATGAGGGGGGATCGGCTGAAGCTTTCTTT; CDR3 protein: CASNEGGSAEAFF
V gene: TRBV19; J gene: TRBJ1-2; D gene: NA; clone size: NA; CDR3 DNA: TGTGCCACGGAAAAGGATGATTACTATGGCTACACCTTC; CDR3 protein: CATEKDDYYGYTF
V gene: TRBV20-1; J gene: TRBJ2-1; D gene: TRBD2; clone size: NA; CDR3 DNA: TGCAGTGCTAGACCTAGCGGCTACGAAAGGGAGCAGTTCTTC; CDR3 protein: CSARPSGYEREQFF
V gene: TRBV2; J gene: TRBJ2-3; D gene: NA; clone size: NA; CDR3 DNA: TGTGCCAGCAGTGAAGGACTCCTAAGCACAGATACGCAGTATTTT; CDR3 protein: CASSEGLLSTDTQYF
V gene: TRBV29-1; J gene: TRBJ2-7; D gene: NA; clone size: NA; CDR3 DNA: TGCAGCGTTGAAGATGAGAAGCCTTACGAGCAGTACTTC; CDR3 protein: CSVEDEKPYEQYF
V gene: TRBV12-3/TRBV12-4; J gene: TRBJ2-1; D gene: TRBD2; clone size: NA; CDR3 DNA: TGTGCCAGCAAACCTTCTGTAGCGGGTCATCTCTATGAGCAGTTCTTC; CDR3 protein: CASKPSVAGHLYEQFF
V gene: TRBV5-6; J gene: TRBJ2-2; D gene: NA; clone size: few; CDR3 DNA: TGTGCCAGCAGCCGGAACGGGGGTATCACCGGGGAGCTGTTTTTT; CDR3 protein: CASSRNGGITGELFF